The 30 T cell receptor beta chains given below trace back to one sample, sequenced in a study of blood T cell repertoires in COVID-19. Sequencing was performed with immunoSEQ multiplex PCR; in TCRdb, only in-frame clones are kept and a portion is missing. The profile shows about 200,000 clones, 90% of them singletons. The source material was peripheral blood. The receptor source for this set is a man aged 50-59 years with acute or convalescent COVID-19.

J is TRBJ2-3 and V is TRBV27, with D possibly TRBD1 on 5 matching bases. CDR1 is MNHEY, CDR2 SMNVEV, per germline (reference sequence). V lost 4 bases to trimming and J lost 6 bases, with 11 bases between them. The CDR3 runs to 13 residues. CDR3 region: CASSSRVLDTQYF. The CDR3 bases are TGTGCCAGCAGTTCCAGGGTACTGGATACGCAGTATTTT.

For the CDR3, the DNA is TGTGCCAGCAGTTCCCTTACAGGGTTAGGTCAGCCCCAGCATTTT. It encodes CASSSLTGLGQPQHF. The chain employs TRBV27 and TRBJ1-5, with D possibly being TRBD1 (6 bases). V was trimmed by 4 bases and J by 6 bases, leaving 16 bases between them. The length of the CDR3 is 15 residues. Germline V gene data show CDR1 as MNHEY and CDR2 as SMNVEV (reference sequence).

The chain is built from TRBV7-9 and TRBJ2-5; the D is unclear. Deletions cut 3 bases from V and 5 bases from J, with 10 bases between. The CDR3 spans 13 residues. Germline V lookup: CDR1 SEHNR, CDR2 FQNEAQ (reference sequence). The CDR3 region has the DNA TGTGCCAGCAGCTTTCGACTGCATGAGACCCAGTACTTC. It encodes CASSFRLHETQYF.

The V call is TRBV5-6, the J call TRBJ2-1, with D possibly matching TRBD2 (5 bases). Germline CDR1 reads SGHDT; CDR2 reads YYEEEE. The CDR3 runs 13 residues. The ends were cut back, 4 bases at V and 9 bases at J, with 14 bases in the middle. The CDR3 sequence: CASSQLGVIEQFF. The DNA of the CDR3 is TGTGCCAGCAGCCAACTAGGAGTGATTGAGCAGTTCTTC.

V is TRBV5-8 and J is TRBJ2-6; D unresolved. The CDR3 covers 14 residues. Germline CDR1 SGHTS, CDR2 YDEGEE. The ends were cut back, 4 bases at V and 4 bases at J, with 9 bases in the middle. The CDR3 region is CASSPIPGANVLTF. The CDR3, as DNA: TGTGCCAGCAGCCCAATCCCAGGGGCCAACGTCCTGACTTTC.

This chain uses TRBV7-6 with TRBJ1-5, with 12 bases that match TRBD1. This CDR3 has 20 residues. Germline V gives CDR1 SGHVS, CDR2 FNYEAQ. The J segment lost 1 base and the V segment lost 5 bases, leaving 15 bases of the junction unmatched. The CDR3 sequence is CASSPPFAGQGAESNQPQHF. The CDR3 DNA is TGTGCCAGCAGCCCTCCTTTTGCGGGACAGGGGGCCGAGAGCAATCAGCCCCAGCATTTT.

The table lists this clone with a few counts. The junction departs from the called germline gene at one end, perhaps through a read error. The chain links TRBV7-7 to TRBJ2-5; TRBD2 is a possible D gene (5 bases). Germline-derived CDR1 and CDR2 are SSHAT and FNYEAQ (reference sequence). This CDR3 has 15 residues. This chain's CDR3 is CASSLVPSGRETQYF. The CDR3 coding sequence is TGTGCTAGCAGCTTGGTACCCAGCGGACGAGAGACCCAGTACTTC.

This clone was counted a few times. This chain joins TRBV28 and TRBJ1-5; D may be TRBD1 (6 bases). Per germline, CDR1 MDHEN and CDR2 SYDVKM. The CDR3 consists of 13 residues. The DNA of the CDR3 is TGTGGATCCCAGGGGCCGCCCGGTCAGCCCCAGCATTTT. It translates to CGSQGPPGQPQHF.

This sequence joins TRBV28 and TRBJ1-1; D possibly corresponds to TRBD1 (5 bases). CDR1 and CDR2 (germline): MDHEN, SYDVKM. CDR3 length: 14 amino acids. V was pared by 6 bases and J by 4 bases, with 15 bases between. For the CDR3, the DNA is TGTGCCAGCAGCCTTTCGACAGAAACCACTGAAGCTTTCTTT. It is translated as CASSLSTETTEAFF.

CDR3 sequence reads: CASSYGTGNTDTQYF. The CDR3 DNA reads TGTGCCAGCAGTTACGGGACAGGGAACACAGATACGCAGTATTTT. The chain combines TRBV6-2 or TRBV6-3 with TRBJ2-3; the match to TRBD1 covers 9 bases. V was clipped by 2 bases and J by 2 bases; unmatched bases: 2. The CDR3 has 15 amino acids. Per germline, CDR1 MNHEY and CDR2 SVGEGT.

This sequence joins TRBV3-1 (or the pseudogene TRBV3-2) and TRBJ1-1; D perhaps matches TRBD1 (6 bases). The length of the CDR3 is 13 residues. The germline CDR1 and CDR2 sequences are LGHDT and YNNKEL (reference sequence). With 0 bases removed from V and 5 bases from J, the gap between germline ends came to 7 bases. CDR3 sequence: CASSQEGQTEAFF. Here the CDR3 DNA reads TGTGCCAGCAGCCAAGAGGGACAAACTGAAGCTTTCTTT.

This rearrangement joins TRBV27 to TRBJ2-3; 8 nucleotides align to TRBD1. CDR3 length: 16 amino acids. Looked up from germline, CDR1 is MNHEY and CDR2 is SMNVEV (reference sequence). V was clipped by 4 bases and J by 0 bases; unmatched bases: 6. This chain's CDR3 is CASSSRTGWSTDTQYF. The CDR3 DNA follows: TGTGCCAGCAGTTCCCGGACAGGGTGGAGCACAGATACGCAGTATTTT.

This clone has just one count. The chain is built from TRBV19 and TRBJ2-7; possible D gene TRBD1, 6 bases. CDR3 length: 15 amino acids. Germline-derived CDR1 and CDR2 are LNHDA and SQIVND (reference sequence). The V gene lost 5 bases and the J gene lost 2 bases, with 16 bases spanning the gap. The CDR3 nucleotides are TGTGCCAGTAGTTCTGCCGGGACATTTACCTACGAGCAGTACTTC. Protein product: CASSSAGTFTYEQYF.

The chain is built from TRBV4-1 and TRBJ2-7, with TRBD1 identical over 9 bases. CDR3 size: 14 residues. Trimming removed 4 bases from V and 2 bases from J; junction bases left unmatched: 3. Germline loops: CDR1 MGHRA, CDR2 YSYEKL. The CDR3 sequence is CASSPGQGTYEQYF. The CDR3 DNA sequence: TGCGCCAGCAGCCCGGGACAGGGCACCTACGAGCAGTACTTC.

The CDR3, as DNA: TGCGCCAGCAGGATTGGGGGGTCGGGCACTGAAGCTTTCTTT. Amino acids: CASRIGGSGTEAFF. The V and J genes are TRBV5-1 and TRBJ1-1; D perhaps matches TRBD1 (5 bases). There are 14 residues in the CDR3. V was trimmed by 5 bases and J by 4 bases, leaving 15 bases between them. CDR1 is SGHRS and CDR2 is YFSETQ in the germline V gene. The full variable domain, rest sourced from reference TRBV5-1 and TRBJ1-1, is KAGVTQTPRYLIKTRGQQVTLSCSPISGHRSVSWYQQTPGQGLQFLFEYFSETQRNKGNFPGRFSGRQFSNSRSEMNVSTLELGDSALYLCASRIGGSGTEAFFGQGTRLTVV.

The rearrangement uses TRBV11-2 and TRBJ2-1; D gene ambiguous. Germline V gene data show CDR1 as SGHAT and CDR2 as FQNNGV. The CDR3 consists of 11 residues. Trimming cost V 5 bases and J 6 bases, with 5 bases left between them. The CDR3 DNA is TGTGCCAGCAGCATCGTCAATGAGCAGTTCTTC. Its protein product is CASSIVNEQFF.

This chain links TRBV9 with TRBJ2-5; maybe TRBD1 (5 bases). CDR3 length: 14 residues. Looked up from germline, CDR1 is SGDLS and CDR2 is YYNGEE. Between the trimmed V and J ends, which lost 5 bases and 4 bases, there was a span of 15 bases. The DNA for the CDR3 is TGTGCCAGCAGTCGGCAGGGTGGTGGAGAGACCCAGTACTTC. Translation: CASSRQGGGETQYF. Drawing the rest from reference TRBV9 and TRBJ2-5, the complete variable domain is DSGVTQTPKHLITATGQRVTLRCSPRSGDLSVYWYQQSLDQGLQFLIQYYNGEERAKGNILERFSAQQFPDLHSELNLSSLELGDSALYFCASSRQGGGETQYFGPGTRLLVL.

V and J are TRBV15 and TRBJ1-4, with D unclear. Trimming removed 5 bases at V and 10 bases at J, with 14 bases between. The CDR3 is 13 residues long. Germline-derived CDR1 and CDR2 are LNHNV and YYDKDF (reference sequence). The DNA for the CDR3 is TGTGCCACCAGCTCGGTAAAGGGAGGAAAACTGTTTTTT. This encodes CATSSVKGGKLFF. Supplemented by reference TRBV15 and TRBJ1-4, the full variable domain reads DAMVIQNPRYQVTQFGKPVTLSCSQTLNHNVMYWYQQKSSQAPKLLFHYYDKDFNNEADTPDNFQSRRPNTSFCFLDIRSPGLGDTAMYLCATSSVKGGKLFFGSGTQLSVL.

V gene TRBV25-1 combines with J gene TRBJ1-4; D might be TRBD1 (5 bases). Germline CDR1 is MGHDK and CDR2 is SYGVNS. This CDR3 contains 13 residues. V shed 5 bases and J shed 8 bases, with 12 bases lying between them. DNA of the CDR3: TGTGCCAGCAGTATCAGGGCGGGGGAAAAACTGTTTTTT. Translating it yields CASSIRAGEKLFF.

The V gene is TRBV7-2, the J gene TRBJ2-3; 7 bases map to TRBD1. Germline CDR1 reads SGHTA; CDR2 reads FQGNSA. The CDR3 contains 14 residues. Trimming removed 5 bases from V and 3 bases from J; junction bases left unmatched: 5. The DNA for the CDR3 is TGTGCCAGCAGCGCCGACAGGGCGACAGATACGCAGTATTTT. It translates to CASSADRATDTQYF.

The genes are TRBV5-1 and TRBJ1-1, with D tentatively TRBD1 (6 bases). Germline V gene lookup returns CDR1 SGHRS and CDR2 YFSETQ. CDR3 size: 16 residues. V was clipped by 0 bases and J by 2 bases, with 14 bases between them. The CDR3 is CASSLGPDRFNTEAFF. The CDR3, as DNA: TGCGCCAGCAGCTTGGGACCAGACAGGTTTAACACTGAAGCTTTCTTT.

V and J are TRBV6-5 and TRBJ2-1; TRBD2 aligns across 11 bases. Losses at the gene ends were 4 bases for V and 7 bases for J; bases not matched to a gene: 3. Looked up from germline, CDR1 is MNHEY and CDR2 is SVGAGI. This CDR3 comprises 14 residues. The CDR3 DNA follows: TGTGCCAGCAGTTTAGCGGGGGGGAGGAATGAGCAGTTCTTC. Translated, it gives CASSLAGGRNEQFF.

This clone is a singleton in its sample. The chain combines TRBV19 with TRBJ2-1; 9 bases match TRBD2. The CDR3 spans 15 residues. Germline values: CDR1 LNHDA, CDR2 SQIVND (reference sequence). V shed 5 bases, J shed 8 bases, and the junction held 10 bases outside the gene matches. In DNA form, the CDR3 reads TGTGCCAGTAGTCCTTGGCGGGAGGGCCTGGATGAGCAGTTCTTC. Translation gives CASSPWREGLDEQFF.

V is TRBV5-5 and J is TRBJ2-3; TRBD1 matches at 8 bases. Germline V lookup: CDR1 SGHKS, CDR2 YYEKEE (reference sequence). This CDR3 is built from 13 residues. V shed 4 bases and J 6 bases; nucleotides not matched to a gene: 4. CDR3: CASSRQGTDTQYF. CDR3 bases: TGTGCCAGCAGCCGACAGGGGACGGATACGCAGTATTTT.

This sequence joins TRBV28 and TRBJ2-4; 10 positions agree with TRBD1. Per the germline V gene, CDR1 is MDHEN and CDR2 is SYDVKM. The CDR3 is 15 residues long. With V trimmed by 6 bases and J by 8 bases, 10 bases remained unmatched. The CDR3 loop reads CASSSVGQGGYIQYF. The CDR3 DNA follows: TGTGCCAGCAGCTCCGTCGGACAGGGGGGTTACATTCAGTACTTC.

Turning to this clone: The sample has other DNA sequences that encode this CDR3 too. The V call is TRBV11-2, the J call TRBJ2-3; 7 bases are shared with TRBD2. Losses at the gene ends were 1 base for V and 3 bases for J; bases not matched to a gene: 1. Germline lookup yields CDR1 SGHAT and CDR2 FQNNGV. The CDR3 has 14 amino acids. The CDR3 nucleotides are TGTGCCAGCAGCTTAGCGGGGGGTACAGATACGCAGTATTTT. This codes for CASSLAGGTDTQYF.

This clone was observed a single time. This chain joins TRBV6-1 and TRBJ2-7, with a weak D call TRBD2 (5 bases). There are 15 residues in the CDR3. Trimming took 2 bases from V and 2 from J, leaving 13 bases between them. CDR1 and CDR2 (germline): MNHNS, SASEGT. The CDR3: CASSENWAGAYEQYF. In DNA, the CDR3 is TGTGCCAGCAGTGAAAATTGGGCGGGCGCCTACGAGCAGTACTTC.

The chain couples TRBV19 to TRBJ1-1, with 7 positions matching TRBD1. The junction had 4 bases not matched to a gene; V was cut back by 1 base and J by 5 bases. Germline-derived CDR1 and CDR2 are LNHDA and SQIVND (reference sequence). The CDR3 is 14 amino acids. This chain's CDR3 is CASSIGQGETEAFF. CDR3 nucleotide sequence: TGTGCCAGTAGTATAGGACAGGGTGAGACTGAAGCTTTCTTT. Together with reference TRBV19 and TRBJ1-1, the CDR3 gives the full variable domain: DGGITQSPKYLFRKEGQNVTLSCEQNLNHDAMYWYRQDPGQGLRLIYYSQIVNDFQKGDIAEGYSVSREKKESFPLTVTSAQKNPTAFYLCASSIGQGETEAFFGQGTRLTVV.

The chain combines TRBV4-3 with TRBJ1-2; D perhaps matches TRBD1 (5 bases). Trimming removed 3 bases at V and 2 bases at J, with 13 bases between. The CDR3 is 15 amino acids. Germline V lookup: CDR1 LGHNA, CDR2 YSLEER. The CDR3 spells CASSQDTIANYGYTF. As DNA, the CDR3 is TGCGCCAGCAGCCAGGACACAATCGCGAACTATGGCTACACCTTC.

V gene TRBV18 combines with J gene TRBJ1-1; D is uncertain. CDR3 length: 15 amino acids. V lost 1 base and J lost 5, with 14 bases in between. Germline V gene data show CDR1 as KGHSH and CDR2 as LQKENI. CDR3 nucleotide sequence: TGTGCCAGCTCACCACAGGAGGGAACGGGGACTGAAGCTTTCTTT. This translates into CASSPQEGTGTEAFF.